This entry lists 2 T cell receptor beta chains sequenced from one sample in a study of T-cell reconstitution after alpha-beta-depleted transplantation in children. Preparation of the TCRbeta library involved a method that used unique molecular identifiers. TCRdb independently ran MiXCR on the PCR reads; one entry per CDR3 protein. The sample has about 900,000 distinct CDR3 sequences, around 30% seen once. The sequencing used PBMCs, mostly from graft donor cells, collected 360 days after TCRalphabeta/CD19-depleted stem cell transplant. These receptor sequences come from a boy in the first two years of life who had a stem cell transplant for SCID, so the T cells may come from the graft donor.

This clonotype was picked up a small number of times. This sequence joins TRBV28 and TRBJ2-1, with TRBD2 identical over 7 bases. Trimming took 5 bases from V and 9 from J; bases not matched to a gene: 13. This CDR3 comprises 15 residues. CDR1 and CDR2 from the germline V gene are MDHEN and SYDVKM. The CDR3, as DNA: TGTGCCAGCAGTCCCCGTTCGGGGGGTTACGCTGAGCAGTTCTTC. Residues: CASSPRSGGYAEQFF. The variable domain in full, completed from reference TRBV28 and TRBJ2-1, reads DVKVTQSSRYLVKRTGEKVFLECVQDMDHENMFWYRQDPGLGLRLIYFSYDVKMKEKGDIPEGYSVSREKKERFSLILESASTNQTSMYLCASSPRSGGYAEQFFGPGTRLTVL.

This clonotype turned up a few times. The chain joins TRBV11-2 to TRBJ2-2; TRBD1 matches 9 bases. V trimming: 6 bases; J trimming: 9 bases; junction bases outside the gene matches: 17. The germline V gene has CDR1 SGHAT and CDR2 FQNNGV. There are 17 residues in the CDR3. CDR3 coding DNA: TGTGCCAGCAGACCGGCAGTCCGGGACAGGGTTGTAAGGGAGCTGTTTTTT. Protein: CASRPAVRDRVVRELFF.